Presented here are 12 T cell receptor beta chains from one specimen sequenced in a study of T cell changes during pregnancy in multiple sclerosis. TCRdb's table, derived via immunoSEQ multiplex PCR, lists solely in-frame clones and lacks some. The sample has around 100,000 clones, around 92% seen once. This sample comprised peripheral blood, obtained after pregnancy. The receptors were gathered from a female donor with multiple sclerosis, enrolled in a pregnancy study.

The gene calls are TRBV7-9 and TRBJ2-7; 9 positions agree with TRBD1. This CDR3 contains 15 residues. From germline, CDR1 is SEHNR and CDR2 FQNEAQ (reference sequence). J gave up 4 bases and V 4 bases, and 8 bases lay outside the gene matches. In DNA, the CDR3 is TGTGCCAGCAGCTCGCGGACAGGGGCAACTTACGAGCAGTACTTC. This encodes CASSSRTGATYEQYF. Based on the CDR3 plus reference TRBV7-9 and TRBJ2-7, the full variable domain is DTGVSQNPRHKITKRGQNVTFRCDPISEHNRLYWYRQTLGQGPEFLTYFQNEAQLEKSRLLSDRFSAERPKGSFSTLEIQRTEQGDSAMYLCASSSRTGATYEQYFGPGTRLTVT.

In its sample, this clone was seen once. The V and J genes are TRBV27 and TRBJ1-1; D possibly corresponds to TRBD1 (5 bases). CDR1 is MNHEY and CDR2 is SMNVEV in the germline V gene (reference sequence). CDR3 length: 15 residues. The V end was cut by 0 bases, the J end by 4 bases, with 12 bases between. The CDR3, as DNA: TGTGCCAGCAGTTTATCCCTCCAGGGTGGCACTGAAGCTTTCTTT. Its translation is CASSLSLQGGTEAFF.

V gene TRBV28 combines with J gene TRBJ1-2, with D possibly TRBD1 on 6 matching bases. Trimming removed 3 bases at V and 4 bases at J, with 12 bases between. The CDR3 length is 14 residues. Germline loops: CDR1 MDHEN, CDR2 SYDVKM. The CDR3: CASSFEDRVYGYTF. The CDR3 nucleotides read TGTGCCAGCAGTTTTGAGGACAGAGTCTATGGCTACACCTTC.

This clone was picked up one time. The V call is TRBV6-5, the J call TRBJ1-3; 7 bases align to TRBD1. Germline CDR1 MNHEY, CDR2 SVGAGI. The CDR3 sequence is 16 residues long. The trim removed 4 bases at V and 2 bases at J, leaving 8 bases unmatched. The CDR3 loop is CASSFQTGKPGNTIYF. CDR3 DNA sequence: TGTGCCAGCAGTTTCCAGACAGGGAAACCTGGAAACACCATATATTTT.

This clone occurred once. The chain recombines TRBV4-2 with TRBJ1-1; D call uncertain. The germline V gene encodes CDR1 LGHNA and CDR2 YNFKEQ. The CDR3 is 14 residues long. V lost 0 bases to trimming and J lost 5 bases, with 10 bases between them. The CDR3 is CASSQDYEETEAFF. CDR3 bases: TGTGCCAGCAGCCAAGATTATGAGGAAACTGAAGCTTTCTTT.

This clone occurred once. The chain links TRBV4-3 to TRBJ2-3; 11 positions match TRBD2. This CDR3 spans 17 amino acids. The trim removed 1 base at V and 1 base at J, leaving 4 bases unmatched. Per germline, CDR1 LGHNA and CDR2 YSLEER. CDR3 sequence: CASSQVSTSGGTDTQYF. Written as DNA, the CDR3 is TGCGCCAGCAGCCAAGTCTCGACTAGCGGGGGCACAGATACGCAGTATTTT.

This chain uses TRBV7-9 with TRBJ1-5; TRBD1 agrees at 8 bases. CDR3 length: 15 residues. The ends lost 2 bases at V and 2 bases at J; junction bases unmatched: 2. Germline CDR1 SEHNR, CDR2 FQNEAQ (reference sequence). The CDR3 is CASSLSGGGNQPQHF. The CDR3 nucleotides read TGTGCCAGCAGCTTATCAGGGGGCGGCAATCAGCCCCAGCATTTT.

V and J are TRBV5-6 and TRBJ2-5, with 9 bases fitting TRBD2. V dropped 1 base and J dropped 3; count of bases not matched to a gene: 4. Germline CDR1 SGHDT, CDR2 YYEEEE. There are 15 residues in the CDR3. The CDR3 protein is CASSLLRTSEETQYF. CDR3 coding DNA: TGTGCCAGCAGCTTGTTGCGGACTAGCGAAGAGACCCAGTACTTC.

This clone appeared once. The chain has TRBV27 and TRBJ2-2, with 7 bases matching TRBD1. The germline V gene has CDR1 MNHEY and CDR2 SMNVEV (reference sequence). With 0 bases clipped from V and 6 bases from J, the junction kept 7 bases outside the gene matches. The CDR3 contains 16 residues. CDR3 amino acids: CASSLSGRGTSGELFF. CDR3 in DNA: TGTGCCAGCAGTTTATCGGGCAGGGGGACGTCCGGGGAGCTGTTTTTT.

CDR3 protein: CASSPLGTGNSYEQYF. The CDR3 coding sequence is TGTGCCAGCAGTCCCCTAGGGACAGGCAACTCCTACGAGCAGTACTTC. The V gene is TRBV27, the J gene TRBJ2-7, with 8 bases lining up with TRBD1. The CDR3 covers 16 residues. The V and J ends lost 5 bases and 0 bases, in that order; junction bases with no gene match: 9. Germline V gene sequence: CDR1 MNHEY, CDR2 SMNVEV (reference sequence).

V gene TRBV29-1 combines with J gene TRBJ2-7, with 9 bases fitting TRBD2. CDR3 size: 14 residues. Trimming cost V 7 bases and J 5 bases; bases outside gene matches: 12. Germline V lookup: CDR1 SQVTM, CDR2 ANQGSEA. For the CDR3, the DNA is TGCAGCGCTGCCATTGGACTAGCGATCCACGAGCAGTACTTC. It translates to CSAAIGLAIHEQYF.

The V call is TRBV18, the J call TRBJ2-5; the D gene is possibly TRBD1 (6 bases). CDR3 length equals 17 residues. Germline assignment: CDR1 KGHSH and CDR2 LQKENI. Trimming shortened V by 3 bases and J by 2 bases, and 19 bases separated the two germline ends. The CDR3 sequence: CASSPLVRIRGQETQYF. CDR3 nucleotides: TGTGCCAGCTCACCTTTGGTCCGAATCAGGGGACAAGAGACCCAGTACTTC. The entire variable domain, with the rest obtained from reference TRBV18 and TRBJ2-5, is as follows: NAGVMQNPRHLVRRRGQEARLRCSPMKGHSHVYWYRQLPEEGLKFMVYLQKENIIDESGMPKERFSAEFPKEGPSILRIQQVVRGDSAAYFCASSPLVRIRGQETQYFGPGTRLLVL.